One sample yielded the 2 T cell receptor beta chains listed below, sequenced in a study of identical twins. MiXCR was run by TCRdb on the 5' RACE reads, yielding one entry per CDR3 protein. The sample lists around 1.7 million distinct CDR3 sequences, 25% to 35% seen once, with approximately 0.29% in the top ten. The sequenced material came from cord blood. These receptor sequences come from a newborn girl in good health.

The sample holds a few counts of this clonotype. V usage is TRBV7-9 and J usage is TRBJ2-1, with D uncertain. The CDR3 contains 15 residues. Germline loops: CDR1 SEHNR, CDR2 FQNEAQ (reference sequence). Trimming took 5 bases from V and 6 from J, leaving 17 bases between them. Here the CDR3 reads CASSPRGFKGNEQFF. CDR3 DNA: TGTGCCAGCAGCCCTCGCGGTTTCAAGGGCAATGAGCAGTTCTTC.

The V gene is TRBV7-9, the J gene TRBJ2-7; D possibly corresponds to TRBD1 (5 bases). The V and J ends lost 5 bases and 4 bases respectively, with 12 bases between them. CDR3 length: 13 amino acids. The germline gives CDR1 SEHNR, CDR2 FQNEAQ (reference sequence). The CDR3 sequence is CASSITQGYEQYF. In DNA, the CDR3 is TGTGCCAGCAGCATAACTCAGGGTTACGAGCAGTACTTC.